The T cell receptor beta chain under discussion was sequenced for a study of cytomegalovirus exposure and HLA in healthy donors. Study outcomes and limitations: Reports indicated that the classifier achieved high specificity and sensitivity in diagnosing cytomegalovirus status. Fewer than 200 TCR beta chains were listed as cytomegalovirus-associated.

This table comes from immunoSEQ multiplex PCR, and its TCRdb copy is limited to in-frame clones, with some not included. Among some 110,000 clones listed, about 85% were seen once. As regards this clone: Its antigen remains unknown.

The CDR3 has 13 residues. Per germline, CDR1 GTSNPN and CDR2 SVGIG (reference sequence). V trimming: 1 base; J trimming: 6 bases; junction bases outside the gene matches: 3. The donors were part of the validation cohort, which consisted of 120 subjects and was separate from the first cohort of 670 or so subjects. The receptor comes from a man in his late teens or twenties in good health and CMV-seropositive. The chain has TRBV30 and TRBJ1-5, with TRBD1 identical over 7 bases. The sample comprised PBMCs. CDR3 sequence: CAWSDRGGQPQHF. CDR3 bases: TGTGCCTGGAGTGACAGGGGAGGTCAGCCCCAGCATTTT.